The next 30 T cell receptor beta chains were all read from a single sample in a study of blood T cell repertoires in COVID-19. Some clones are missing from TCRdb's copy, which holds only in-frame ones; the method was immunoSEQ multiplex PCR. The top ten clones hold approximately 0.5% of a sample with 170,000 or so clones, over 90% of them seen once. The sample consisted of peripheral blood. These receptors all stem from a man in his forties or fifties with acute or convalescent COVID-19.

This clone was detected once. This rearrangement joins TRBV9 to TRBJ1-6; D unresolved. The germline CDR1 and CDR2 sequences are SGDLS and YYNGEE. Trimming took off 4 bases at V and 6 bases at J, with 14 bases between the two ends. This CDR3 region has 15 residues. Here the CDR3 reads CASSTEGSRNSPLHF. The DNA for the CDR3 is TGTGCCAGCAGCACCGAGGGCTCTCGTAATTCACCCCTCCACTTT.

This chain links TRBV30 with TRBJ2-3; no clear D gene. Trimming cost V 5 bases and J 1 base, with 16 bases left between them. Germline lookup yields CDR1 GTSNPN and CDR2 SVGIG (reference sequence). This CDR3 spans 15 amino acids. In nucleotides, the CDR3 is TGTGCCTGGTCTGGTGGGCTTTACCGCACAGATACGCAGTATTTT. As protein: CAWSGGLYRTDTQYF.

This chain links TRBV7-6 with TRBJ2-7, with 8 nucleotides matching TRBD2. CDR3 length: 14 amino acids. Germline V CDR1 and CDR2: SGHVS, FNYEAQ. V shed 5 bases, J shed 3 bases, and the junction held 6 bases outside the gene matches. The CDR3 region has the DNA TGTGCCAGCAGCCCCGGGACTAGAAGCTACGAGCAGTACTTC. Its protein is CASSPGTRSYEQYF.

As to this clone: Other DNA sequences in this sample translate to the same CDR3. In DNA, the CDR3 is TGTGCCAGCAGCTTAGCGGGAGCGGGAGATACGCAGTATTTT. Its protein is CASSLAGAGDTQYF. The chain couples TRBV5-4 to TRBJ2-3; TRBD2 matches at 8 bases. The CDR3 runs 14 residues. Germline assignment: CDR1 SGHNT and CDR2 YYREEE (reference sequence). V lost 2 bases to trimming and J lost 5 bases; unmatched junction nucleotides: 4.

A single count supports this clone. The J gene is TRBJ2-3, the V gene TRBV7-2; TRBD1 is a possible D gene (6 bases). This CDR3 comprises 15 residues. The V gene's germline CDR1 is SGHTA and CDR2 FQGNSA. V was shortened by 3 bases and J by 3 bases, with 13 bases between the two germline ends. In DNA form, the CDR3 reads TGTGCCAGCAGCTTTCAGACAGGCAGTACAGATACGCAGTATTTT. It yields the protein CASSFQTGSTDTQYF.

This clone appeared a few times. The chain combines TRBV18 with TRBJ1-1; the D is unclear. The length of the CDR3 is 18 residues. Germline CDR1 KGHSH, CDR2 LQKENI. Trimming removed 2 bases at V and 0 bases at J, with 19 bases between. CDR3 in amino acids: CASSPKELAPGLNTEAFF. Written as DNA, the CDR3 is TGTGCCAGCTCACCAAAGGAGTTGGCCCCGGGGTTGAACACTGAAGCTTTCTTT.

The V call is TRBV7-9, the J call TRBJ1-2; TRBD1 aligns across 7 bases. This CDR3 has 16 amino acids. J gave up 0 bases and V 5 bases, and 9 bases lay outside the gene matches. Germline V lookup: CDR1 SEHNR, CDR2 FQNEAQ (reference sequence). The CDR3 sequence: CASSPDRLYANYGYTF. CDR3 bases: TGTGCCAGCAGCCCGGACAGGCTATATGCTAACTATGGCTACACCTTC.

This clone appeared a few times. The same CDR3 also results from other DNA sequences found in this sample. V gene TRBV7-2 combines with J gene TRBJ2-5; D unclear. The CDR3 runs to 14 residues. Germline lookup yields CDR1 SGHTA and CDR2 FQGNSA. V was shortened by 2 bases and J by 4 bases, with 11 bases between the two germline ends. CDR3 DNA sequence: TGTGCCAGCAGCTTAAAACCCGGCGGAGAGACCCAGTACTTC. Translated, it gives CASSLKPGGETQYF.

The chain joins TRBV7-9 to TRBJ1-1; 7 bases match TRBD1. In germline, CDR1 is SEHNR, CDR2 FQNEAQ (reference sequence). The CDR3 runs 13 residues. Trimming removed 8 bases from V and 1 base from J; junction bases left unmatched: 4. CDR3 protein: CASAGGRNTEAFF. The CDR3 coding sequence is TGTGCCAGCGCAGGGGGTCGGAACACTGAAGCTTTCTTT.

V usage is TRBV27 and J usage is TRBJ2-1, with 13 nucleotides matching TRBD2. The V gene end was trimmed by 6 bases and the J gene end by 4 bases; junction bases not matched to a gene: 9. CDR1 MNHEY and CDR2 SMNVEV come from the germline V gene (reference sequence). The CDR3 totals 17 residues. This CDR3 reads CASRLRGLAGTYNEQFF. CDR3 nucleotide sequence: TGTGCCAGCAGGTTAAGGGGACTAGCGGGAACTTACAATGAGCAGTTCTTC.

The rearrangement links TRBV7-8 to TRBJ2-1; D remains unclear. CDR1 is SGHVS, CDR2 FQNEAQ, per germline. The CDR3 runs to 15 residues. Trimming pared 1 base from V and 7 bases from J, leaving 14 bases between. The CDR3 is CASSLVPEFGNEQFF. CDR3 coding DNA: TGTGCCAGCAGCTTAGTACCGGAATTCGGGAATGAGCAGTTCTTC.

The CDR3 bases are TGTGCCAGCACGGTAGCCAAAAACATTCAGTACTTC. Its protein product is CASTVAKNIQYF. This chain joins TRBV12-3 or TRBV12-4 and TRBJ2-4; no firm D call. The CDR3 extends over 12 amino acids. V gave up 7 bases and J gave up 0 bases, with 4 bases separating them.

The chain has TRBV9 and TRBJ1-6; D is possibly TRBD1 (5 bases). V shed 4 bases and J shed 1 base, with 24 bases lying between them. The CDR3 runs 20 residues. Germline V lookup: CDR1 SGDLS, CDR2 YYNGEE. CDR3 amino acids: CASSPWAGLERGSYNSPLHF. The CDR3, as DNA: TGTGCCAGCAGCCCATGGGCAGGGTTGGAGCGGGGTTCCTATAATTCACCCCTCCACTTT. The entire variable domain, with the rest obtained from reference TRBV9 and TRBJ1-6, is as follows: DSGVTQTPKHLITATGQRVTLRCSPRSGDLSVYWYQQSLDQGLQFLIQYYNGEERAKGNILERFSAQQFPDLHSELNLSSLELGDSALYFCASSPWAGLERGSYNSPLHFGNGTRLTVT.

The CDR3 coding sequence is TGTGCCAGTAGCCCCACCCACTACCTCGACGAGCAGTACTTC. Its protein is CASSPTHYLDEQYF. The V and J genes are TRBV19 and TRBJ2-7; D is ambiguous. The CDR3 runs 14 residues. The V gene lost 6 bases and the J gene lost 5 bases, with 17 bases spanning the gap. CDR1 is LNHDA, CDR2 SQIVND, per germline (reference sequence).

The chain links TRBV28 to TRBJ1-3; no definite D call. The germline gives CDR1 MDHEN, CDR2 SYDVKM. The V end was cut by 6 bases, the J end by 5 bases, with 5 bases between. The CDR3 extends over 11 amino acids. DNA of the CDR3: TGTGCCAGCAGGGGCAGAAACACCATATATTTT. It yields the protein CASRGRNTIYF.

The chain is built from TRBV4-3 and TRBJ2-3; D not resolved. The CDR3 is 14 amino acids. Deletions cut 1 base from V and 8 bases from J, with 13 bases between. Germline V gene data show CDR1 as LGHNA and CDR2 as YSLEER. The CDR3 is CASSQGTALGTQYF. CDR3 in DNA: TGCGCCAGCAGCCAAGGCACAGCCCTGGGTACGCAGTATTTT.

The chain is built from TRBV7-3 and TRBJ2-2; TRBD2 matches at 10 bases. The CDR3 runs 16 residues. The V and J ends lost 6 bases and 7 bases, in that order; junction bases with no gene match: 11. Germline CDR1 reads SGHTA; CDR2 reads FQGTGA. The CDR3 region is CASRPGPSGRGGELFF. The CDR3 bases are TGTGCCAGCAGGCCGGGGCCTAGCGGGAGAGGCGGGGAGCTGTTTTTT.

The count of this clone is one. The J gene is TRBJ2-3, the V gene TRBV9; 9 bases map to TRBD2. Germline CDR1 and CDR2: SGDLS and YYNGEE. The CDR3 sequence is 16 residues long. With V trimmed by 0 bases and J by 2 bases, 4 bases remained unmatched. The CDR3 reads CASSVATSGNTDTQYF. In nucleotides, the CDR3 is TGTGCCAGCAGCGTAGCGACTAGCGGCAACACAGATACGCAGTATTTT.

This chain links TRBV28 with TRBJ2-7, with a tentative D call TRBD1 (6 bases). Trimming removed 1 base from V and 3 bases from J, with 10 bases in between. The CDR3 is 14 amino acids. Germline CDR1 MDHEN, CDR2 SYDVKM. CDR3 nucleotide sequence: TGTGCCAGCAGTTTATCAGGGGCGGACTACGAGCAGTACGTC. Translating it yields CASSLSGADYEQYV.

This chain connects TRBV30 to TRBJ2-7; 8 bases map to TRBD2. Germline CDR1 and CDR2: GTSNPN and SVGIG (reference sequence). The CDR3 totals 14 residues. The junction had 3 bases not matched to a gene; V was cut back by 0 bases and J by 2 bases. This CDR3 reads CAWSVASGPYEQYF. In DNA, the CDR3 is TGTGCCTGGAGTGTAGCTAGCGGGCCCTACGAGCAGTACTTC.

This clone was counted a single time. The CDR3 DNA follows: TGCGCCAGCAGCCAAGAGGCAGGGTTGTTTACTGGAAACACCATATATTTT. Protein: CASSQEAGLFTGNTIYF. V usage is TRBV4-1 and J usage is TRBJ1-3; tentative D call: TRBD1 (5 bases). CDR3 length equals 17 residues. V was trimmed by 0 bases and J by 2 bases, leaving 14 bases between them. Germline V gives CDR1 MGHRA, CDR2 YSYEKL.

The sample holds one count of this clone. The V gene is TRBV5-4, the J gene TRBJ1-2, with a weak D call TRBD1 (5 bases). This CDR3 has 16 residues. V was trimmed by 0 bases and J by 3 bases, leaving 15 bases between them. CDR1 is SGHNT, CDR2 YYREEE, per germline (reference sequence). CDR3 residues: CASSLGLGWGDYGYTF. CDR3 sequence (DNA): TGTGCCAGCAGCTTGGGCCTAGGGTGGGGGGACTATGGCTACACCTTC.

This chain links TRBV10-2 with TRBJ2-1, with 7 bases matching TRBD2. V was clipped by 6 bases and J by 7 bases; unmatched bases: 9. Germline V lookup: CDR1 WSHSY, CDR2 SAAADI. The CDR3 has 14 amino acids. The CDR3 loop is CASRAGVVWNEQFF. DNA for the CDR3: TGCGCCAGCAGGGCGGGGGTTGTTTGGAATGAGCAGTTCTTC.

The chain has TRBV11-2 and TRBJ2-5; 11 bases map to TRBD2. From germline, CDR1 is SGHAT and CDR2 FQNNGV. V shed 6 bases and J 1 base; nucleotides not matched to a gene: 7. The CDR3 runs to 16 residues. The DNA of the CDR3 is TGTGCCAGCAGGAGTAGCGGGGGGGGCCCCCAAGAGACCCAGTACTTC. This encodes CASRSSGGGPQETQYF.

The chain recombines TRBV28 with TRBJ1-1; no reliable D call. With 1 base removed from V and 4 bases from J, the gap between germline ends came to 16 bases. From germline, CDR1 is MDHEN and CDR2 SYDVKM. The CDR3 spans 16 residues. The CDR3 coding sequence is TGTGCCAGCAGTTTATATCGTCCCCTTTCGGGCACTGAAGCTTTCTTT. It encodes CASSLYRPLSGTEAFF.

The gene calls are TRBV6-2 or TRBV6-3 and TRBJ1-5, with D unclear. The CDR3 runs to 20 residues. V gave up 2 bases and J gave up 1 base, with 24 bases separating them. From germline, CDR1 is MNHEY and CDR2 SVGEGT. CDR3 sequence: CASSYLFRAGNLVSNQPQHF. In DNA form, the CDR3 reads TGTGCCAGCAGTTACCTCTTTCGCGCAGGCAATTTAGTAAGCAATCAGCCCCAGCATTTT.

This clone appeared a few times. The chain recombines TRBV4-3 with TRBJ1-6; D is undetermined. This CDR3 is 15 amino acids long. CDR1 LGHNA and CDR2 YSLEER come from the germline V gene. The V gene lost 4 bases and the J gene lost 5 bases, with 12 bases spanning the gap. CDR3 coding DNA: TGCGCCAGCAGCCGCGGGGAAAGGGATAATTCACCCCTCCACTTT. Protein product: CASSRGERDNSPLHF.

The chain employs TRBV19 and TRBJ1-5; D unclear. Germline loops: CDR1 LNHDA, CDR2 SQIVND (reference sequence). V lost 7 bases and J lost 1, with 8 bases in between. The CDR3 loop spans 13 amino acids. CDR3: CASMESSNQPQHF. The CDR3 DNA reads as TGTGCCAGTATGGAGAGCAGCAATCAGCCCCAGCATTTT.

This chain uses TRBV7-2 with TRBJ1-1; D ambiguous. The V end was cut by 6 bases, the J end by 3 bases, with 17 bases between. The CDR3 is 15 amino acids. The germline CDR1 and CDR2 sequences are SGHTA and FQGNSA. CDR3 sequence reads: CASRLRVIGDTEAFF. The CDR3, as DNA: TGTGCCAGCAGATTAAGGGTTATCGGGGACACTGAAGCTTTCTTT.

The rearrangement joins TRBV9 to TRBJ2-1, with TRBD1 matching 10 bases. There are 15 residues in the CDR3. After removal of 3 bases from V and 7 bases from J, the junction contained 7 bases not matched to a gene. CDR1 SGDLS and CDR2 YYNGEE come from the germline V gene. The CDR3, as DNA: TGTGCCAGCAGCGCCAGCCGGGACAGGGGAAATGAGCAGTTCTTC. Translation gives CASSASRDRGNEQFF. Based on the CDR3 plus reference TRBV9 and TRBJ2-1, the full variable domain is DSGVTQTPKHLITATGQRVTLRCSPRSGDLSVYWYQQSLDQGLQFLIQYYNGEERAKGNILERFSAQQFPDLHSELNLSSLELGDSALYFCASSASRDRGNEQFFGPGTRLTVL.